These 19 T cell receptor beta chains originate from one sample sequenced in a study of CD8 T cells in Susac syndrome. With random hexamers, about 0.5 to 1 ug RNA was reverse transcribed. TCRdb redid the calling of the immunoSEQ multiplex PCR reads with MiXCR, one entry per CDR3 protein. Of roughly 47,000 distinct CDR3 sequences in the sample, more than 85% were seen once. The sequenced sample was CD8+ T cells from PBMCs. All receptors come from a human donor in good health.

The chain combines TRBV9 with TRBJ2-7, with 9 bases matching TRBD2. This CDR3 spans 16 amino acids. Per the germline V gene, CDR1 is SGDLS and CDR2 is YYNGEE. Losses at the gene ends were 0 bases for V and 7 bases for J; bases not matched to a gene: 11. This CDR3 is CASSVGPTAGGGEQYF. The DNA of the CDR3 is TGTGCCAGCAGCGTAGGCCCCACAGCGGGAGGAGGTGAGCAGTACTTC.

The CDR3 protein is CASSHSTSGSSYEQYF. CDR3 nucleotides: TGTGCCAGCAGCCATTCCACTAGCGGGAGCTCCTACGAGCAGTACTTC. This chain links TRBV5-5 with TRBJ2-7; 11 nucleotides agree with TRBD2. In germline, CDR1 is SGHKS, CDR2 YYEKEE (reference sequence). The CDR3 has 16 residues. V lost 4 bases and J lost 0; bases outside the gene matches: 6.

The gene calls are TRBV9 and TRBJ2-1; maybe TRBD2 (6 bases). The V end lost 0 bases, the J end lost 10 bases, and 14 bases lay between the germline ends. Germline loops: CDR1 SGDLS, CDR2 YYNGEE. The CDR3 is 14 amino acids. The DNA for the CDR3 is TGTGCCAGCAGCGTAGTTGGCAGCGCGGGGGAGCAGTTCTTC. Protein sequence: CASSVVGSAGEQFF.

A single count supports this clonotype. The rearrangement uses TRBV19 and TRBJ2-2; no clear D. The V end was cut by 5 bases, the J end by 6 bases, with 7 bases between. In germline, CDR1 is LNHDA, CDR2 SQIVND (reference sequence). The CDR3 sequence is 12 residues long. DNA of the CDR3: TGTGCCAGTAGTTGGGGATCCGGGGAGCTGTTTTTT. This sequence encodes CASSWGSGELFF.

The chain couples TRBV27 to TRBJ2-5; tentatively, D is TRBD1 or TRBD2 (6 bases each). This CDR3 has 15 residues. V was clipped by 5 bases and J by 2 bases, with 15 bases between them. Germline assignment: CDR1 MNHEY and CDR2 SMNVEV (reference sequence). This CDR3 reads CASSPRGGQQETQYF. DNA of the CDR3: TGTGCCAGCAGTCCCCGAGGGGGGCAGCAAGAGACCCAGTACTTC.

The V gene is TRBV7-9, the J gene TRBJ2-7; TRBD2 might be the D (6 bases). Germline CDR1 and CDR2: SEHNR and FQNEAQ (reference sequence). V was clipped by 2 bases and J by 5 bases, with 13 bases between them. This CDR3 is 14 amino acids long. As DNA, the CDR3 is TGTGCCAGCAGCTTATGGGGCCGCGGGGACGAGCAGTACTTC. This translates into CASSLWGRGDEQYF.

The J gene is TRBJ2-5, the V gene TRBV9; no definite D call. The germline V gene encodes CDR1 SGDLS and CDR2 YYNGEE. Trimming removed 3 bases at V and 3 bases at J, with 12 bases between. The length of the CDR3 is 14 residues. The CDR3 coding sequence is TGTGCCAGCAGCGGATACAGCAGGAAAGAGACCCAGTACTTC. Protein: CASSGYSRKETQYF.

The chain employs TRBV7-9 and TRBJ1-3, with 8 positions matching TRBD1. This CDR3 is 16 amino acids long. V shed 5 bases, J shed 4 bases, and the junction held 10 bases outside the gene matches. Germline loops: CDR1 SEHNR, CDR2 FQNEAQ (reference sequence). CDR3 sequence (DNA): TGTGCCAGCAGCCACCCGACAGGGGAGGCGGGAAACACCATATATTTT. Protein: CASSHPTGEAGNTIYF.

The chain couples TRBV3-1 to TRBJ2-2, with D perhaps TRBD2 (5 bases). The CDR3 has 14 residues. Germline V CDR1 and CDR2: LGHDT, YNNKEL (reference sequence). Trimming left V 4 bases short and J 9 bases short, with 15 bases between. The CDR3 DNA reads TGTGCCAGCAGCCTGACGGACTCTGACCGGGAGCTGTTTTTT. It translates to CASSLTDSDRELFF.

V usage is TRBV23-1 and J usage is TRBJ1-1; maybe TRBD1 (6 bases). TRBV23-1 is noted as an ORF with a role that remains uncertain. V was cut by 3 bases and J by 4 bases, with 15 bases left in between. CDR3 length equals 15 residues. The DNA for the CDR3 is TGCGCCAGCAGTCACCAGGAGGGGGAAAGCACTGAAGCTTTCTTT. Translation: CASSHQEGESTEAFF.

The sample holds a few counts of this clonotype. DNA of the CDR3: TGTGCCAGCAGTGAGGGGGGGACAGGGATCTACGAGCAGTACTTC. Its protein product is CASSEGGTGIYEQYF. V usage is TRBV25-1 and J usage is TRBJ2-7; 9 nucleotides line up with TRBD1. CDR1 is MGHDK, CDR2 SYGVNS, per germline. The CDR3 sequence is 15 residues long. Germline trimming cut 3 bases from V and 3 bases from J; bases unmatched to any gene: 6.

This chain uses TRBV6-2 or TRBV6-3 with TRBJ2-5; 13 bases agree with TRBD2. V lost 5 bases to trimming and J lost 3 bases; unmatched junction nucleotides: 12. The germline CDR1 and CDR2 sequences are MNHEY and SVGEGT. The CDR3 is made up of 18 amino acids. CDR3 residues: CASSPDLRLAGGEETQYF. The CDR3 nucleotides read TGTGCCAGCAGTCCTGATCTTCGACTAGCGGGAGGTGAAGAGACCCAGTACTTC.

The CDR3, as DNA: TGTGCCAGCAGTTTAATCCCCCTCTCTAGCGGGAGAAGGGAGCTGTTTTTT. Protein: CASSLIPLSSGRRELFF. The chain is built from TRBV27 and TRBJ2-2; 10 nucleotides align to TRBD2. The germline V gene has CDR1 MNHEY and CDR2 SMNVEV (reference sequence). This CDR3 comprises 17 residues. V lost 2 bases, J lost 9 bases, and 12 bases stayed unmatched.

The chain employs TRBV5-6 and TRBJ1-1; D possibly corresponds to TRBD1 (5 bases). This CDR3 comprises 13 residues. CDR1 is SGHDT, CDR2 YYEEEE, per germline. Deletions cut 4 bases from V and 4 bases from J, with 11 bases between. CDR3: CASSPDGGTEAFF. CDR3 DNA: TGTGCCAGCAGCCCGGACGGGGGCACTGAAGCTTTCTTT.

The chain is built from TRBV6-2 or TRBV6-3 and TRBJ1-5; TRBD1 is a possible D gene (5 bases). This CDR3 has 15 amino acids. Per germline, CDR1 MNHEY and CDR2 SVGEGT. Trimming left V 6 bases short and J 2 bases short, with 14 bases between. DNA of the CDR3: TGTGCCAGCAGCTATCCCGACAGCGGCAATCAGCCCCAGCATTTT. This sequence encodes CASSYPDSGNQPQHF.

This clonotype has a handful of counts. This sequence joins TRBV20-1 and TRBJ2-7, with TRBD1 matching 9 bases. The germline CDR1 and CDR2 sequences are DFQATT and SNEGSKA (reference sequence). CDR3 length: 16 amino acids. Germline trimming cut 0 bases from V and 1 base from J; bases unmatched to any gene: 7. For the CDR3, the DNA is TGCAGTGCTAGAGATATAAGGGACAGGGCTTCCTACGAGCAGTACTTC. Its protein product is CSARDIRDRASYEQYF.

The V call is TRBV27, the J call TRBJ1-1; D call uncertain. The length of the CDR3 is 14 residues. The V and J ends lost 6 bases and 1 base respectively, with 12 bases between them. From germline, CDR1 is MNHEY and CDR2 SMNVEV (reference sequence). This CDR3 reads CASSTQTGNTEAFF. CDR3 nucleotide sequence: TGTGCCAGCAGCACACAAACGGGGAACACTGAAGCTTTCTTT.

This clonotype was seen only once. The chain uses TRBV18 and TRBJ1-1, with D tentatively TRBD1 (5 bases). The length of the CDR3 is 13 residues. The V end was cut by 5 bases, the J end by 4 bases, with 11 bases between. Germline CDR1 is KGHSH and CDR2 is LQKENI. The CDR3 DNA reads TGTGCCAGCTCATGGCGCGACAGCACTGAAGCTTTCTTT. Encoded protein: CASSWRDSTEAFF.

CDR3 residues: CASSLSDTGLAGEGSSYNEQFF. The CDR3 DNA follows: TGTGCCAGCAGCTTGTCGGACACCGGACTAGCGGGAGAGGGGAGCTCCTACAATGAGCAGTTCTTC. The chain employs TRBV5-6 and TRBJ2-1; 13 bases fit TRBD2. The germline V gene encodes CDR1 SGHDT and CDR2 YYEEEE. Losses at the gene ends were 1 base for V and 0 bases for J; bases not matched to a gene: 16. The CDR3 sequence is 22 residues long.